Sequencing of this T cell receptor beta chain was carried out in a study of T-cell reconstitution after alpha-beta-depleted transplantation in children. The study's findings and limits: Approximately two months post-transplant, alpha-beta T cells reportedly originated from several hundred expanded graft clones.

TCRbeta library construction was performed incorporating unique molecular identifiers. TCRdb fed the PCR reads into MiXCR, producing one record per CDR3 protein. The profile shows about 240,000 distinct CDR3 sequences, more than 20% of them singletons. Germline V lookup: CDR1 MNHEY, CDR2 SVGAGI. The CDR3 is 15 amino acids. V lost 4 bases, J lost 6 bases, and 16 bases lay in between. This clonotype was detected ten times or more. Its antigen is unknown. The chain carries TRBV6-5 and TRBJ2-1; perhaps TRBD1 as D (6 bases). The source was PBMCs, collected before TCRalphabeta/CD19-depleted stem cell transplant. This TCR came from a girl aged 2 to 9 with Fanconi anemia, due to receive a stem cell transplant. The CDR3 here is CASSSTGISSNEQFF. CDR3 DNA sequence: TGTGCCAGCAGTTCGACAGGAATAAGTAGCAATGAGCAGTTCTTC.